This T cell receptor beta chain appears in the sequencing data of a study of response to subunit inactivated influenza vaccine. TCRdb redid the calling of the RT-PCR reads with MiXCR, one entry per CDR3 protein. The sample has around 150,000 distinct CDR3 sequences; approximately 10% are singletons. The CDR3 loop spans 10 amino acids. From germline, CDR1 is MNHNS and CDR2 SASEGT. Trimming took off 8 bases at V and 6 bases at J, with 5 bases between the two ends. The study, taken as a whole, reports: Each seasonal influenza vaccination, the authors suggested, recruits few new T cells.

Many counts were recorded for this clonotype. Its target is not known. The sequence was collected from a man aged 45 to 65 who received an inactivated influenza vaccine. The gene calls are TRBV6-1 and TRBJ1-5, with unresolved D. The sequencing used non-naive T cells sorted from PBMCs, collected roughly 6 weeks after vaccination. CDR3 region: CASGLQPQHF. Here the CDR3 DNA reads TGTGCCAGCGGGCTTCAGCCCCAGCATTTT.